This T cell receptor beta chain is from a study of T-cell memory formation after mild COVID-19. Findings and caveats of the study: The SARS-CoV-2 specificity of second-wave clones reaching peak at day 37 remained unverified.

For this clonotype: Its antigen remains unknown.

One entry per CDR3 protein results from TCRdb running MiXCR on the 5' RACE reads. Counted here are approximately 560,000 distinct CDR3 sequences, 15% to 20% occurring once; the ten biggest clones make up around 8.1%. The CDR3 consists of 17 residues. CDR1 and CDR2 from the germline V gene are SEHNR and FQNEAQ (reference sequence). The V and J ends lost 5 bases and 1 base respectively, with 19 bases between them. The receptor's source is an adult woman who had mild COVID-19 (a few samples of this study predate the infection). Cell type and time point are not known. The V gene is TRBV7-9, the J gene TRBJ2-3; D possibly uses TRBD1 or TRBD2 (5 bases each). The specimen was PBMCs or a T cell subset sorted from them (not recorded which). The CDR3 loop is CASSPGEGNWGTDTQYF. The CDR3 DNA reads as TGTGCCAGCAGCCCTGGAGAGGGGAATTGGGGCACAGATACGCAGTATTTT.